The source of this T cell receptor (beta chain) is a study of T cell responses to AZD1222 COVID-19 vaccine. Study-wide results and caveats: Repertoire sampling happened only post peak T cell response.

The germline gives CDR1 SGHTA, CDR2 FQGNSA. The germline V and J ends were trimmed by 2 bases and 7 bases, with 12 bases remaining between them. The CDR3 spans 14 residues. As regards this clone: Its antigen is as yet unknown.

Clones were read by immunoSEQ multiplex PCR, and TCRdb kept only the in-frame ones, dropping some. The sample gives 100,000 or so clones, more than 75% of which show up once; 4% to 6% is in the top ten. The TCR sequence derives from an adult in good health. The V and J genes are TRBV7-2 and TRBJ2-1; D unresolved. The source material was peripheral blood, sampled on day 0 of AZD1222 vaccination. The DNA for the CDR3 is TGTGCCAGCAGCTTATTATCTAGGGTAAATGAGCAGTTCTTC. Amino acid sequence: CASSLLSRVNEQFF.